The clone carrying this T cell receptor (beta chain) has only a few counts. This record comes from a study of blood T cell repertoires in COVID-19. Study information: The origin of the acute and convalescent COVID-19 samples was the United States, Italy and Spain.

V was pared by 0 bases and J by 0 bases, with 12 bases between. The CDR3 consists of 16 residues. Germline V gene lookup returns CDR1 LGHDT and CDR2 YNNKEL (reference sequence). In the original workflow: Cell counts per sample came from amplifying reference gene primers. Sequenced by immunoSEQ multiplex PCR; TCRdb stores in-frame clones only, minus some. That table furnishes V, J and clone size, whereas the DNA furnished D and trimming. The table lists about 75,000 clones, more than 65% of them singletons. This chain joins TRBV3-1 (or the pseudogene TRBV3-2) and TRBJ2-7; a possible D gene is TRBD2 (6 bases). This TCR was recovered from a woman of 80 years or more with active or convalescent COVID-19. The sequenced material came from peripheral blood. CDR3 amino acids: CASSQDSGSSSYEQYF. CDR3 coding DNA: TGTGCCAGCAGCCAAGATTCCGGGAGTAGCTCCTACGAGCAGTACTTC.